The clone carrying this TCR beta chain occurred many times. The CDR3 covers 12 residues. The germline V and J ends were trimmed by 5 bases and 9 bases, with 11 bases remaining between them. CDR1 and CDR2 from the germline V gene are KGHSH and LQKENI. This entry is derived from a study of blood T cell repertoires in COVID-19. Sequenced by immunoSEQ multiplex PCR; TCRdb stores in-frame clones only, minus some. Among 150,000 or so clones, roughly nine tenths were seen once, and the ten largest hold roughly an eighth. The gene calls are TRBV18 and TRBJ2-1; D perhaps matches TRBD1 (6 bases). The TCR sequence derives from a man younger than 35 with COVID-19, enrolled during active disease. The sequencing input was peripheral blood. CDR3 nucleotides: TGTGCCAGCTCAACAACAGGGTTTGAGCAGTTCTTC. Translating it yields CASSTTGFEQFF.